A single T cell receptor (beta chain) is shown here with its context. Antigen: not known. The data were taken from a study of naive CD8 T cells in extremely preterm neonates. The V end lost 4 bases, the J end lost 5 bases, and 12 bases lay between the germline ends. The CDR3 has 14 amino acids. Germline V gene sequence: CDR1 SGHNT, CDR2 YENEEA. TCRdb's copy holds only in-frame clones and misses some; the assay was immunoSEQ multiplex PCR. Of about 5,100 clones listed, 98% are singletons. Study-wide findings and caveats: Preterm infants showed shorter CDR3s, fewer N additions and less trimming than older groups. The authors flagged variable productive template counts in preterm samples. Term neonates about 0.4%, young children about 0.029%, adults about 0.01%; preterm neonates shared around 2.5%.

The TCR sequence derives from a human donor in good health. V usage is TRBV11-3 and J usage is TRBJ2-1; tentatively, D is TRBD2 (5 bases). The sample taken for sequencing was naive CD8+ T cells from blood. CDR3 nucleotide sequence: TGTGCCAGCAGCTGGGAGCGATTCGACAATGAGCAGTTCTTC. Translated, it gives CASSWERFDNEQFF.